This T cell receptor (beta chain) was found in a study of shared clonotypes between healthy human individuals. Study information: Three plates were used per donor for CD4 naive, three for CD4 memory, two for CD8 naive and one for CD8 memory.

The table came from immunoSEQ multiplex PCR; TCRdb's copy has only in-frame clones and leaves some out. The sample records 2 million to 2.5 million clones, about 94% being singletons. Every donor was a Caucasian adult from Nashville, Tennessee. Researchers partitioned CD4+ cells into CD45RA+ naive and CD45RA-negative memory subsets. Study conclusions and caveats: Since donors were few, the genetic and exposure-history diversity represented was limited.

Trimming stripped 7 bases from V and 3 bases from J, with 12 bases between. The CDR3 sequence is 14 residues long. Germline CDR1 is SNHLY and CDR2 is FYNNEI. With respect to this clone: Its target is not known.

The source of this sequence is a man between 18 and 35 years old in good health. Input material: naive CD4+ T cells sorted from blood. Noted subset: CD45RA+ positively selected. The V call is TRBV2, the J call TRBJ2-2; D gene unclear. The CDR3 nucleotides read TGTGCCAGCACCAGGTCAGCCTACACCGGGGAGCTGTTTTTT. It yields the protein CASTRSAYTGELFF.